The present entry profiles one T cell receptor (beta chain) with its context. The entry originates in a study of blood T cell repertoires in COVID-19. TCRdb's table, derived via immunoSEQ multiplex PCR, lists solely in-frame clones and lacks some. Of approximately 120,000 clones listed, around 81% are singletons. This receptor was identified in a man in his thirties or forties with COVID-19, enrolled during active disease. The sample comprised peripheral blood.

CDR3 protein: CASSYIGGGNNEQFF. The DNA of the CDR3 is TGTGCCAGCAGTTACATCGGCGGGGGAAACAATGAGCAGTTCTTC. The chain recombines TRBV6-5 with TRBJ2-1; 7 nucleotides match TRBD2. Germline assignment: CDR1 MNHEY and CDR2 SVGAGI. Germline trimming cut 2 bases from V and 5 bases from J; bases unmatched to any gene: 6. The CDR3 spans 15 residues.